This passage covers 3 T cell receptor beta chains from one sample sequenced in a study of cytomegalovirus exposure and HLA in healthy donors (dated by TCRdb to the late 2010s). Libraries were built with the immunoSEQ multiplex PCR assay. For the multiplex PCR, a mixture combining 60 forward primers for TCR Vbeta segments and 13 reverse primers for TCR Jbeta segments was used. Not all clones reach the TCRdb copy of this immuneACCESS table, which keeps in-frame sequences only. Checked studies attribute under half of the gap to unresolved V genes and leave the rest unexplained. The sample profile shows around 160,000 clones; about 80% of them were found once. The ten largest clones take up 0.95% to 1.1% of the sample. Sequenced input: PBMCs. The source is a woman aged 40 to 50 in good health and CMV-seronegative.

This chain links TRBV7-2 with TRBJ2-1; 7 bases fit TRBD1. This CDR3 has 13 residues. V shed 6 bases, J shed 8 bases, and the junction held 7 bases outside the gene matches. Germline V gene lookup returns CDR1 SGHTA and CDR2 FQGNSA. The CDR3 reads CASSFDRDHEQFF. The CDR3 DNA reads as TGTGCCAGCAGTTTCGACAGGGACCATGAGCAGTTCTTC.

The CDR3 DNA reads as TGTGCCTGGATGGAGGCTACGCAGTATTTT. It is translated as CAWMEATQYF. The chain has TRBV30 and TRBJ2-3, with a tentative D call TRBD2 (5 bases). The germline V gene encodes CDR1 GTSNPN and CDR2 SVGIG (reference sequence). The CDR3 runs to 10 residues. The germline V and J ends were trimmed by 4 bases and 8 bases, with 7 bases remaining between them.

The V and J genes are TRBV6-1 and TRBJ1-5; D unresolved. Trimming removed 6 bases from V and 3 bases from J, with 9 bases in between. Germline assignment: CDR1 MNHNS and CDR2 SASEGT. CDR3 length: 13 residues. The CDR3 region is CASRQDFNQPQHF. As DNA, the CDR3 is TGTGCCAGCAGGCAGGACTTCAATCAGCCCCAGCATTTT.